Sequencing of this T cell receptor beta chain was carried out in a study of T cell repertoires in cytomegalovirus infection. As for the study in general: It can be stated that public TCR beta signatures indicated CMV infection as well as a matching HLA type.

In the case of this clonotype: Antigen: not known.

In TCRdb, the reads were re-called with MiXCR into one record per CDR3 protein. The table shows approximately 470,000 distinct CDR3 sequences, with under 45% occurring only once. Germline-derived CDR1 and CDR2 are SEHNR and FQNEAQ (reference sequence). The CDR3 sequence is 13 residues long. Trimming stripped 6 bases from V and 5 bases from J, with 13 bases between. This TCR came from a human donor in good health (CMV status not recorded). Some clones in this sample may be carry-over from other donors' samples. V is TRBV7-9 and J is TRBJ1-1; unclear D gene. The source material was cultured PBMCs, sampled from culture after CMV antigen stimulation. The CDR3 sequence is CASSLSWGTEAFF. The CDR3 nucleotides read TGTGCCAGCAGTCTAAGTTGGGGTACTGAAGCTTTCTTT.